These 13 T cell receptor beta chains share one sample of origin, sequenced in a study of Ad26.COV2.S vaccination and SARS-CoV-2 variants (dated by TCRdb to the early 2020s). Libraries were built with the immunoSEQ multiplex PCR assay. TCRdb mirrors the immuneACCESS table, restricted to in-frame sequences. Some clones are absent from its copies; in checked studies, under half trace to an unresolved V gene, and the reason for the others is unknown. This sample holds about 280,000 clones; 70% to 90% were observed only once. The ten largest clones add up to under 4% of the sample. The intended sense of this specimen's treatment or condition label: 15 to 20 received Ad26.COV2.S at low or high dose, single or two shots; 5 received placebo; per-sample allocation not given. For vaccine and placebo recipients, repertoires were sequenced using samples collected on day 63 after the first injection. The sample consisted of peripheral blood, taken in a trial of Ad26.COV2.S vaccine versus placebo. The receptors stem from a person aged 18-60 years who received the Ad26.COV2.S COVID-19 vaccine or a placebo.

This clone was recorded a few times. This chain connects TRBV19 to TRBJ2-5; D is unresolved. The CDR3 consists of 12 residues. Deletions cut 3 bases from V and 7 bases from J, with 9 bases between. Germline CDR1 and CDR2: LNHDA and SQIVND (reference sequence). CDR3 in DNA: TGTGCCAGTAGTATGACGTCGGGGACCCAGTACTTC. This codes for CASSMTSGTQYF.

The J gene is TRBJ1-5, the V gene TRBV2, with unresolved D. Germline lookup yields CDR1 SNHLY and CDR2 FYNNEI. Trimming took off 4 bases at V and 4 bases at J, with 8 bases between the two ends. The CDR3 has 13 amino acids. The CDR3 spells CASSADRNQPQHF. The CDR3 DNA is TGTGCCAGCAGTGCGGATCGTAATCAGCCCCAGCATTTT.

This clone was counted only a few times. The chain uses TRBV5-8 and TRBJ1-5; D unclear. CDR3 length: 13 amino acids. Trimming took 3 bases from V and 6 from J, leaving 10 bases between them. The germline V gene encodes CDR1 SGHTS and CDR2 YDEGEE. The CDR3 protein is CASSSRPGQPQHF. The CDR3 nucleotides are TGTGCCAGCAGCTCCAGACCCGGTCAGCCCCAGCATTTT. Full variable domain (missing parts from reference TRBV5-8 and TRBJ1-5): EAGVTQSPTHLIKTRGQQATLRCSPISGHTSVYWYQQALGLGLQFLLWYDEGEERNRGNFPPRFSGRQFPNYSSELNVNALELEDSALYLCASSSRPGQPQHFGDGTRLSIL.

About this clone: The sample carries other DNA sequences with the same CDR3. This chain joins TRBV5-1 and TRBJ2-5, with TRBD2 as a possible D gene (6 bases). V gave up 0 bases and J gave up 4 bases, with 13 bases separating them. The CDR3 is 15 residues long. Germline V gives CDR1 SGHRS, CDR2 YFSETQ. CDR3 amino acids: CASSLAGRGGETQYF. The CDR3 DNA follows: TGCGCCAGCAGCTTGGCCGGGCGGGGAGGAGAGACCCAGTACTTC.

The DNA for the CDR3 is TGTGCCTGGAGTGTTTCGGGTACCGGAAATTCACCCCTCCACTTT. This encodes CAWSVSGTGNSPLHF. This rearrangement joins TRBV30 to TRBJ1-6; D not resolved. The CDR3 has 15 amino acids. V shed 0 bases and J shed 7 bases, with 13 bases lying between them. Looked up from germline, CDR1 is GTSNPN and CDR2 is SVGIG (reference sequence).

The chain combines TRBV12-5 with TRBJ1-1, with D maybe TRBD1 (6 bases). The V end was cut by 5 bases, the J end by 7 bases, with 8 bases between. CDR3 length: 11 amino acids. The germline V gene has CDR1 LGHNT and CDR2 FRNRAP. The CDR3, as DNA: TGTGCTAGTGGTAACAGGGTTGAAGCTTTCTTT. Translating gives CASGNRVEAFF.

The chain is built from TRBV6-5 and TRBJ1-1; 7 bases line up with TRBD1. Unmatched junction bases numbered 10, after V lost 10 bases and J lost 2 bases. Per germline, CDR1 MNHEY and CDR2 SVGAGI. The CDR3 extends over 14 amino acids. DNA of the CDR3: TGTGCCACCAATAGACAGGGTACCAACACTGAAGCTTTCTTT. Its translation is CATNRQGTNTEAFF.

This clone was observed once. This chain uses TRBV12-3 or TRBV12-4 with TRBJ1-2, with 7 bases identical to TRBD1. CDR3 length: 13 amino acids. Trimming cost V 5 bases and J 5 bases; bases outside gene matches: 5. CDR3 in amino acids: CASSTTGSYGYTF. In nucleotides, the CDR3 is TGTGCCAGCAGTACGACAGGGTCTTATGGCTACACCTTC.

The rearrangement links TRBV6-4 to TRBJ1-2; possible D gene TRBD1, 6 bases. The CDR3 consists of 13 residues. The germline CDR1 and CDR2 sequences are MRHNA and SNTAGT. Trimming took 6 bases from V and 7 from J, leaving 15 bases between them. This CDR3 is CASSRGGSGGYTF. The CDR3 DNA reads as TGTGCCAGCAGCAGAGGGGGTTCGGGTGGCTACACCTTC.

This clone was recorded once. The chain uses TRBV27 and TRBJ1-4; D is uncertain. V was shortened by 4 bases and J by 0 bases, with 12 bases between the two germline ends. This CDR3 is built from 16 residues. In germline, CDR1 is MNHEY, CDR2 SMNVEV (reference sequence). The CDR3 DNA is TGTGCCAGCAGTTCGGACGGAGTTGCAACTAATGAAAAACTGTTTTTT. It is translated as CASSSDGVATNEKLFF.

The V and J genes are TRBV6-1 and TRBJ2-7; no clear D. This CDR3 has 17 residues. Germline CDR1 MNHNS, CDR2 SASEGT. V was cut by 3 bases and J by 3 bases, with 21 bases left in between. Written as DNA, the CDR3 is TGTGCCAGCAGTGACCCCATTTTACAGACATTCATCTACGAGCAGTACTTC. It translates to CASSDPILQTFIYEQYF.

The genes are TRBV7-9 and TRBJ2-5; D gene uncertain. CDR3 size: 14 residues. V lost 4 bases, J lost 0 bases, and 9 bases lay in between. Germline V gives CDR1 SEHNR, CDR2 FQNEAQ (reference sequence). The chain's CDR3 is CASSSPGHQETQYF. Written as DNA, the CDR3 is TGTGCCAGCAGCTCCCCAGGACACCAAGAGACCCAGTACTTC.

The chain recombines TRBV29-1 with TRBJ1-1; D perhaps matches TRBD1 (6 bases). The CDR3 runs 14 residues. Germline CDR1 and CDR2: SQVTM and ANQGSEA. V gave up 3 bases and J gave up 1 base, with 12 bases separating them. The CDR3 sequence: CSVDKGQRNTEAFF. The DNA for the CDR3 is TGCAGCGTTGACAAAGGACAGAGGAACACTGAAGCTTTCTTT. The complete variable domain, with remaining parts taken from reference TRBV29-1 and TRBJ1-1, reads SAVISQKPSRDICQRGTSLTIQCQVDSQVTMMFWYRQQPGQSLTLIATANQGSEATYESGFVIDKFPISRPNLTFSTLTVSNMSPEDSSIYLCSVDKGQRNTEAFFGQGTRLTVV.